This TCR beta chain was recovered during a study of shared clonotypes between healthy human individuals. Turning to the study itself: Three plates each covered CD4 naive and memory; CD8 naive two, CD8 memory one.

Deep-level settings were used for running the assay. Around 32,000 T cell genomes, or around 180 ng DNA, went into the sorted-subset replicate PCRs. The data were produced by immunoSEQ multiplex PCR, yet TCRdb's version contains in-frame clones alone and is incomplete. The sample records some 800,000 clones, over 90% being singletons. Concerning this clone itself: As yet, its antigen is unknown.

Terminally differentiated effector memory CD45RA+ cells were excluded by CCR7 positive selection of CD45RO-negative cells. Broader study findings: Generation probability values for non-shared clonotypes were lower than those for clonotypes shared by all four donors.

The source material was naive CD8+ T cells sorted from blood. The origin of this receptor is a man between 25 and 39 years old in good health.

CDR3 nucleotides: TGTGCCAGCAGCTTGGCCCCCCCAGGCGGGAGGTTTAGTGAGCAGTTCTTC. Residues: CASSLAPPGGRFSEQFF. The chain links TRBV5-8 to TRBJ2-1; 8 bases align to TRBD2. The CDR3 is made up of 17 amino acids. Trimming at V came to 0 bases and at J to 9 bases, leaving 14 bases not matched to a gene. The germline V gene encodes CDR1 SGHTS and CDR2 YDEGEE. Combining the CDR3 with reference TRBV5-8 and TRBJ2-1 gives the whole variable domain EAGVTQSPTHLIKTRGQQATLRCSPISGHTSVYWYQQALGLGLQFLLWYDEGEERNRGNFPPRFSGRQFPNYSSELNVNALELEDSALYLCASSLAPPGGRFSEQFFGPGTRLTVL.